This is a list of T cell receptor beta chains from one sample in a study of T cell changes during pregnancy in multiple sclerosis. This table comes from immunoSEQ multiplex PCR, and its TCRdb copy is limited to in-frame clones, with some not included. Of almost 50,000 clones in the sample, about 91% were seen once. The sample consisted of CD8+ T cells from peripheral blood mononuclear cells, taken after pregnancy. Every receptor here comes from a female donor with multiple sclerosis, enrolled in a pregnancy study. CDR3s include the opening cysteine and the closing phenylalanine or tryptophan. The order of the fields is D gene, V gene, clone size, J gene, CDR3 protein, CDR3 DNA. D genes are given only for firm matches. Only part of the rows carry a size: once, few, many, or a class if the clone is expanded.

TRBD1	TRBV5-4	.	TRBJ1-2	CASRFTGGHGYTF	TGTGCCAGCAGATTCACAGGGGGACATGGCTACACCTTC
.	TRBV13	.	TRBJ1-2	CASSLGGLAYGYTF	TGTGCCAGCAGCTTAGGGGGGCTGGCCTATGGCTACACCTTC
.	TRBV4-2	.	TRBJ2-1	CASSQEGPDNEQFF	TGTGCCAGCAGCCAAGAGGGCCCAGACAATGAGCAGTTCTTC
.	TRBV7-2	.	TRBJ2-1	CASRHSGSGAYNEQFF	TGTGCCAGCAGACACTCCGGTAGCGGCGCCTACAATGAGCAGTTCTTC
.	TRBV27	.	TRBJ1-5	CASSPVGAYSNQPQHF	TGTGCCAGCAGCCCGGTCGGAGCCTATAGCAATCAGCCCCAGCATTTT
.	TRBV7-9	.	TRBJ2-7	CASSLMGLYSYEQYF	TGTGCCAGCAGCTTAATGGGACTGTACTCCTACGAGCAGTACTTC
TRBD1	TRBV2	.	TRBJ1-6	CASTARDRVVSPLHF	TGTGCCAGCACCGCTCGGGACAGGGTAGTTTCACCCCTCCACTTT
TRBD1	TRBV5-6	.	TRBJ1-4	CASRSGTANEKLFF	TGTGCCAGCAGGTCCGGGACAGCTAATGAAAAACTGTTTTTT
TRBD1	TRBV4-1	.	TRBJ1-2	CASSQLIDRGGGYTF	TGCGCCAGCAGCCAACTTATTGACAGGGGGGGAGGCTACACCTTC
.	TRBV19	.	TRBJ2-2	CASSPFMGGTGELFF	TGTGCCAGTAGTCCCTTCATGGGGGGCACCGGGGAGCTGTTTTTT
.	TRBV2	.	TRBJ1-1	CASKGVPEAFF	TGTGCCAGCAAGGGGGTCCCCGAAGCTTTCTTT
TRBD1	TRBV6-4	.	TRBJ2-1	CASSDEGGTYNEQFF	TGTGCCAGCAGTGACGAAGGGGGCACTTACAATGAGCAGTTCTTC
.	TRBV10-3	.	TRBJ1-1	CAISEWDIVGNTEAFF	TGTGCCATCAGTGAATGGGACATCGTCGGGAACACTGAAGCTTTCTTT
.	TRBV5-5	.	TRBJ2-7	CASSQGYEQYF	TGTGCCAGCAGCCAGGGGTACGAGCAGTACTTC
TRBD2	TRBV29-1	once	TRBJ2-1	CSHRGSGGIGEQFF	TGCAGCCACAGAGGGAGCGGGGGGATCGGTGAGCAGTTCTTC
TRBD1	TRBV10-3	.	TRBJ1-5	CAIIGGRDRSYSNQPQHF	TGTGCCATCATAGGGGGGAGGGACAGGAGCTATAGCAATCAGCCCCAGCATTTT
TRBD1	TRBV27	.	TRBJ2-7	CASSFSQGPYEQYF	TGTGCCAGCAGTTTTTCACAGGGGCCCTACGAGCAGTACTTC
.	TRBV7-6	.	TRBJ2-7	CASSLDSSYEQYF	TGTGCCAGCAGCTTAGATAGTTCCTACGAGCAGTACTTC
.	TRBV19	.	TRBJ1-1	CASSPPTDTSEAFF	TGTGCCAGTAGTCCCCCAACAGACACATCCGAAGCTTTCTTT
.	TRBV25-1	.	TRBJ1-2	CASTDSYGYTF	TGTGCCAGCACCGACAGCTATGGCTACACCTTC
.	TRBV2	.	TRBJ1-3	CASSPGNTIYF	TGTGCCAGCAGCCCAGGAAACACCATATATTTT
TRBD2	TRBV4-2	.	TRBJ2-3	CASSQVGTPGTRSPYTDTQYF	TGTGCCAGCAGCCAAGTGGGCACCCCCGGGACTAGGAGTCCCTACACAGATACGCAGTATTTT
.	TRBV7-9	.	TRBJ1-2	CASSLGHNYGYTF	TGTGCCAGCAGCTTAGGACACAACTATGGCTACACCTTC
.	TRBV5-6	once	TRBJ1-1	CASSRGNTEAFF	TGTGCCAGCAGCCGAGGGAACACTGAAGCTTTCTTT
TRBD1	TRBV30	.	TRBJ2-2	CAWSVISGQGNTGELFF	TGTGCCTGGAGTGTAATATCGGGACAGGGGAACACCGGGGAGCTGTTTTTT
TRBD1	TRBV11-2	medium-sized	TRBJ2-7	CASSLGSGGYEQYF	TGTGCCAGCAGCTTAGGATCAGGGGGATACGAGCAGTACTTC
.	TRBV2	.	TRBJ1-2	CARRQSSNYGYTF	TGTGCCAGAAGACAGAGTTCGAACTATGGCTACACCTTC
.	TRBV5-1	.	TRBJ1-2	CASSLTPLEGWHGYTF	TGCGCCAGCAGCTTGACGCCACTGGAGGGCTGGCATGGCTACACCTTC
TRBD2	TRBV10-3	.	TRBJ2-2	CAIRPSSSGGSTGELFF	TGTGCCATCAGACCCAGCTCTAGCGGGGGAAGCACCGGGGAGCTGTTTTTT
.	TRBV11-3	.	TRBJ2-3	CASSPGGGGALNTQYF	TGTGCCAGCAGCCCAGGGGGCGGGGGGGCCCTGAATACGCAGTATTTT
TRBD2	TRBV13	.	TRBJ2-7	CASSSGTSGGASYEQYF	TGTGCCAGCAGTTCCGGGACTAGCGGGGGGGCGTCCTACGAGCAGTACTTC
.	TRBV9	.	TRBJ2-1	CASSDHTYNEQFF	TGTGCCAGCAGCGACCACACGTACAATGAGCAGTTCTTC
TRBD2	TRBV5-1	.	TRBJ2-3	CASSNGEGDTQYF	TGCGCCAGCAGCAATGGGGAGGGAGATACGCAGTATTTT
TRBD2	TRBV5-1	once	TRBJ2-2	CASSPLPSGALTGELFF	TGCGCCAGCAGCCCCCTACCTAGCGGGGCCCTCACCGGGGAGCTGTTTTTT
TRBD1	TRBV9	.	TRBJ2-2	CASSPPGQGNTGELFF	TGTGCCAGCAGCCCACCGGGACAGGGGAACACCGGGGAGCTGTTTTTT
.	TRBV11-2	.	TRBJ2-1	CASSPSGNEQFF	TGTGCCAGCAGCCCCAGCGGGAATGAGCAGTTCTTC
.	TRBV11-3	once	TRBJ2-5	CASSLAGDMATQYF	TGTGCCAGCAGCTTAGCAGGGGACATGGCGACCCAGTACTTC
TRBD1	TRBV6-1	.	TRBJ2-3	CASRQGAIGTDTQYF	TGTGCCAGCAGACAGGGGGCGATTGGCACAGATACGCAGTATTTT
TRBD1	TRBV2	.	TRBJ1-1	CASSEDRIDTEAFF	TGTGCCAGCAGTGAGGACAGGATAGACACTGAAGCTTTCTTT
.	TRBV18	once	TRBJ1-6	CASSPVHF	TGTGCCAGCTCCCCCGTTCACTTT
TRBD1	TRBV6-1	.	TRBJ1-1	CASSVIPGQGDTEAFF	TGTGCCAGCAGTGTAATACCGGGACAGGGAGACACTGAAGCTTTCTTT
.	TRBV10-2	.	TRBJ1-2	CASSEPTFLRDNLNYGYTF	TGCGCCAGCAGTGAGCCGACCTTTCTTAGGGACAACCTCAACTATGGCTACACCTTC
.	TRBV13	.	TRBJ1-1	CASSSRREAVFDTEAFF	TGTGCCAGCAGCTCCAGGCGGGAGGCCGTTTTCGACACTGAAGCTTTCTTT
.	TRBV7-9	.	TRBJ1-1	CASSLGAMSHWEAFF	TGTGCCAGCAGCTTGGGGGCAATGTCGCACTGGGAAGCTTTCTTT
TRBD1	TRBV20-1	.	TRBJ1-2	CSAPTGRGYTF	TGCAGTGCCCCGACAGGGCGCGGCTACACCTTC
.	TRBV9	.	TRBJ1-4	CASSPSSGGRDEKLFF	TGTGCCAGCAGCCCATCATCGGGGGGGAGGGATGAAAAACTGTTTTTT
TRBD1	TRBV7-9	.	TRBJ2-7	CASWDGTGTYEQYF	TGTGCCAGCTGGGACGGGACAGGGACCTACGAGCAGTACTTC